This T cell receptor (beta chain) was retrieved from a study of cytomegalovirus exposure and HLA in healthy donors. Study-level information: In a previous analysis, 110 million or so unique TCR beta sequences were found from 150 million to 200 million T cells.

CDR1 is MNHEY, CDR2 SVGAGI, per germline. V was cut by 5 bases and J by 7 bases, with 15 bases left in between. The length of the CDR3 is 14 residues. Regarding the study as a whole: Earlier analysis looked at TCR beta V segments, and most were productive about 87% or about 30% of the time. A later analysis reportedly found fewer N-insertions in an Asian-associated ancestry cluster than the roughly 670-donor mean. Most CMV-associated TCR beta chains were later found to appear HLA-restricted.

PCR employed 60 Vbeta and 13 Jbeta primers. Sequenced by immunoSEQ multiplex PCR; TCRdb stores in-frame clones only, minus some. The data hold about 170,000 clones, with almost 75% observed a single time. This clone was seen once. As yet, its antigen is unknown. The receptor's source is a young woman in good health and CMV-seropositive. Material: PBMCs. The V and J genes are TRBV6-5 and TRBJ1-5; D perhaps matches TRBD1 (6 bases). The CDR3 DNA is TGTGCCAGCAGTGCTTCAGGGGTGGCCCAGCCCCAGCATTTT. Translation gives CASSASGVAQPQHF.